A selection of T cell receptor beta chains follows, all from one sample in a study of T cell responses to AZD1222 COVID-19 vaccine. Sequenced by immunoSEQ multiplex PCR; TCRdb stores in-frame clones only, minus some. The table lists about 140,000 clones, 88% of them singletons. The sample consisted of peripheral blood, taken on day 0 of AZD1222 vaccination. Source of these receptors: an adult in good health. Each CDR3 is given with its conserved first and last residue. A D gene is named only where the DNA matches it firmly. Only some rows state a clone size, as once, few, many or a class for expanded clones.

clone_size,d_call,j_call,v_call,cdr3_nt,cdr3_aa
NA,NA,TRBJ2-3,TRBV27,TGTGCCAGCAGCTACGGGACCCACACAGATACGCAGTATTTT,CASSYGTHTDTQYF
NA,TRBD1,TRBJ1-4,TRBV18,TGTGCCAGCGAGGGACAGGGCGGGCCAAATGAAAAACTGTTTTTT,CASEGQGGPNEKLFF
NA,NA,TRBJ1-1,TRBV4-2,TGTGCCAGCAGCCAAGATAAGGATTGGTGGGGCGATGAGGAGAACACTGAAGCTTTCTTT,CASSQDKDWWGDEENTEAFF
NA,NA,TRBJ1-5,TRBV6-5,TGTGCCAGCAGTCCAGACAGAACTAGCAATCAGCCCCAGCATTTT,CASSPDRTSNQPQHF
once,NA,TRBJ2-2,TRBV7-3,TGTGCCAGCAGCTTGCCCAGAGAAGGGGAGCTGTTTTTT,CASSLPREGELFF
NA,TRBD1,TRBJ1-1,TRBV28,TGTGCCAGCAGTCTGTTAGGGGGCGCAGGTTTCTTT,CASSLLGGAGFF
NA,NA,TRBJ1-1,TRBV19,TGTGCCAGTAGTGATTTAGGTTCCGCGAACACTGAAGCTTTCTTT,CASSDLGSANTEAFF
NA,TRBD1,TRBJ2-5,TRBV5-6,TGTGCCAGCAGCCCCCGACAGGGTAGCGAGACCCAGTACTTC,CASSPRQGSETQYF
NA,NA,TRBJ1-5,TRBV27,TGTGCCAGCAGTCTCACAGCTAGCAATCAGCCCCAGCATTTT,CASSLTASNQPQHF
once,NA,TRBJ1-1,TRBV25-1,TGTGCCAGCAGTGAATTCCTCGGGGGCAAAAGGGAAAACACTGAAGCTTTCTTT,CASSEFLGGKRENTEAFF
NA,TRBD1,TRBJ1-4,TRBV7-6,TGTGCCAGCAGCTCCGCCGGGACAGGTGTTGAAAAACTGTTTTTT,CASSSAGTGVEKLFF
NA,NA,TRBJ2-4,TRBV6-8,TGTGCCAGCAGATCGGACTACATAGCCAAAAACATTCAGTACTTC,CASRSDYIAKNIQYF
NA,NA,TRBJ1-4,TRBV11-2,TGTGCCAGCACCTACGAGGGAGGGGTAGCGGAAAAACTGTTTTTT,CASTYEGGVAEKLFF
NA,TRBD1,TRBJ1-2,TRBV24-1,TGTGCCACCAGTGAAAAACACAGGGGAGCTAACTATGGCTACACCTTC,CATSEKHRGANYGYTF
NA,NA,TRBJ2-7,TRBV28,TGTGCCAGCAGTTTGACAGGTAACTCCTACGAGCAGTACTTC,CASSLTGNSYEQYF
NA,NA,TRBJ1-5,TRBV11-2,TGTGCCAGCAGCTTATCGGGCTATCAGCCCCAGCATTTT,CASSLSGYQPQHF
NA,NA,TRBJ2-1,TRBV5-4,TGTGCCAGCAGCTTGTTTACTACTAGCTCCTACAATGAGCAGTTCTTC,CASSLFTTSSYNEQFF
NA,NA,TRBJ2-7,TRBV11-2,TGTGCCAGCAGCCATCCCAGTAACGAGCAGTACTTC,CASSHPSNEQYF
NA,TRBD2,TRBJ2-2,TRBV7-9,TGTGCCAGCAGCTCTAGCGGGAGTTTCGCCGGGGAGCTGTTTTTT,CASSSSGSFAGELFF
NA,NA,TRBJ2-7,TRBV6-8,TGTGCCAGCAGTTACGTCAACTCCTACGAGCAGTACTTC,CASSYVNSYEQYF
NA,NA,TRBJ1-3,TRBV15,TGTGCCACCAGCAGAGACGGAGGCACCATATATTTT,CATSRDGGTIYF
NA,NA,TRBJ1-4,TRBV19,TGTGCCAGTACCTTTGAAGCAACTAATGAAAAACTGTTTTTT,CASTFEATNEKLFF
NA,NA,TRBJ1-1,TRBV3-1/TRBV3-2,TGTGCCAGCAGCCAAGATATAGGCAGAGTATTT,CASSQDIGRVF
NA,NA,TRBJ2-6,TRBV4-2,TGTGCCAGCAGCCAAGATCCACAGGCCTCTGGGGCCAACGTCCTGACTTTC,CASSQDPQASGANVLTF
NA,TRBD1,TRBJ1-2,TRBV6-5,TGTGCCCGCGACTCCGGGACAGGGAATGGCTACACCTTC,CARDSGTGNGYTF
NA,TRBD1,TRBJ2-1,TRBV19,TGTGCCAGTAGCGCTACAGGGGAAGCCTACAATGAGCAGTTCTTC,CASSATGEAYNEQFF
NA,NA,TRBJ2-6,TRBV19,TGTGCCAGTAGTGCCCAACAGGGAACTGGGGCCAACGTCCTGACTTTC,CASSAQQGTGANVLTF
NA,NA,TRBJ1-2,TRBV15,TGTGCCACCAGCAGCCAGCAGTTCTATGGCTACACCTTC,CATSSQQFYGYTF
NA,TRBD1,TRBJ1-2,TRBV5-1,TGCGCCAGCAGCTTGGCGGCAGGGGGTGACTATGGCTACACCTTC,CASSLAAGGDYGYTF
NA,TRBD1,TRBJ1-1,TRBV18,TGTGCCAGCTCACCATTTCAGCTTCCCACAGGGGATACTGAAGCTTTCTTT,CASSPFQLPTGDTEAFF
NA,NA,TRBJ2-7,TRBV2,TGTGCCAGCAGTGTTTTAGGGGGTTCTATAAAAAGCGAGCAGTACTTC,CASSVLGGSIKSEQYF
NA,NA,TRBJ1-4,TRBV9,TGTGCCAGCACCGTTCAGGGTATGTATGAAAAACTGTTTTTT,CASTVQGMYEKLFF
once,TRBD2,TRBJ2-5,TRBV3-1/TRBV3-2,TGTGCCAGCAGCCAAGATCTAGGAGCGGGAGTGGTGAAAGAGACCCAGTACTTC,CASSQDLGAGVVKETQYF
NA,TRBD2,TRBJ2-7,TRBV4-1,TGCGCCAGCAGCCAAGATTCTGACCCCGGGACTAGCGTAGCCTACGAGCAGTACTTC,CASSQDSDPGTSVAYEQYF
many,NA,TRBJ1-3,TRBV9,TGTGCCAGCAGCGTAGTGGGAGACGGAAACACCATATATTTT,CASSVVGDGNTIYF
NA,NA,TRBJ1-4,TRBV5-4,TGTGCCAGCAGCTTGGCGGGTCAGATCTCTGAAAAACTGTTTTTT,CASSLAGQISEKLFF
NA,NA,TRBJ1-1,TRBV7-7,TGTGCCAGCAGCTTAGCGGAGGGGAGTGAAGCTTTCTTT,CASSLAEGSEAFF
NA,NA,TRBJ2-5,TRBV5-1,TGCGCCAGCAGCTTTCTCGTAGTTGAGACCCAGTACTTC,CASSFLVVETQYF
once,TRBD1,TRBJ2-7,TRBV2,TGTGCCAGCAATCCTCCCGACAGGGGGCGCGAGCAGTACTTC,CASNPPDRGREQYF
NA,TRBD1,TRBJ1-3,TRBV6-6,TGTGCCAGCAGGGACAGGGAGGGAAACACCATATATTTT,CASRDREGNTIYF
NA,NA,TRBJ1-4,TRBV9,TGTGCCAGCAGCGTAGCTGCAGGGGACCCACAGGAAAAACTGTTTTTT,CASSVAAGDPQEKLFF
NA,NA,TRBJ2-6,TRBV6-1,TGTGCCAGCAGTGAAGCGCCAAGTGGGGCCAACGTCCTGACTTTC,CASSEAPSGANVLTF
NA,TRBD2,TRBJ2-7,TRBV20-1,TGCAGTGCTGGTGGACTAGCGGGAGTTTCCTACGAGCAGTACTTC,CSAGGLAGVSYEQYF
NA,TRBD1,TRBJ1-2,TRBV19,TGTGCCAGTAGTAGACAGGGGAATCCTAACTATGGCTACACCTTC,CASSRQGNPNYGYTF
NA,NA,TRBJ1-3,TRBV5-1,TGCGCCAGCAGCTTGGGACAGGGAAACACCATATATTTT,CASSLGQGNTIYF
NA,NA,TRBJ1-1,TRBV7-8,TGTGCCAGCAGCGGCGGATACACTGAAGCTTTCTTT,CASSGGYTEAFF
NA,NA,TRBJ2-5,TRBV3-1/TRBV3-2,TGTGCCAGCAGGCTAACGGGGAGTACAGAGACCCAGTACTTC,CASRLTGSTETQYF
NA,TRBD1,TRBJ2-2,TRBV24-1,TGTGCCACCAGTGATTTGCCGACAGGGAGTGGCGGGGAGCTGTTTTTT,CATSDLPTGSGGELFF
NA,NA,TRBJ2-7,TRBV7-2,TGTGCCAGCAGCTTACAACTGCTCCTCTCCGAGCAGTACTTC,CASSLQLLLSEQYF
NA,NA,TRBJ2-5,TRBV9,TGTGCCAGCAGTAGACTAGGAGAGACCCAGTACTTC,CASSRLGETQYF
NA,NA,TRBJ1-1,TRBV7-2,TGTGCCAGCAGATTAGTCCTACAGCCGAACACTGAAGCTTTCTTT,CASRLVLQPNTEAFF
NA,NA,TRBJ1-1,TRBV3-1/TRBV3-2,TGTGCCAGCAGCCCTAGGGACACTGAAGCTTTCTTT,CASSPRDTEAFF
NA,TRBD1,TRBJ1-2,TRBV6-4,TGTGCCAGCAGGAGGACAGGGGCGCTTCATGGCTACACCTTC,CASRRTGALHGYTF